This T cell receptor beta chain is drawn from a study of T cells in Graves' hyperthyroidism and ophthalmopathy. Study-level background: Initial diagnosis, before any treatment, was when peripheral blood was collected.

This clonotype was observed many times. Its antigen is undetermined. RNA transcripts served as the template for amplifying TCR beta CDR3 regions. An initial round of RT-PCR targeting the TCR CDR3 relied on the HTBI primer set. Using its own MiXCR run on the multiplex PCR reads, TCRdb lists one record per CDR3 protein. The repertoire holds fewer than 600,000 distinct CDR3 sequences, with 12% to 15% as singletons. CDR3 length: 15 residues. In germline, CDR1 is SGHVS, CDR2 FQNEAQ. The V end lost 2 bases, the J end lost 0 bases, and 10 bases lay between the germline ends. Findings of the study overall: Within blood appeared most thyroid clonotypes that had expanded above 0.001. Stable hyperthyroidism and ophthalmopathy were separated using 13 V-J signatures.

The receptor's source is a woman aged 40 to 49 with Graves' hyperthyroidism. Sequencing was performed on blood. The rearrangement uses TRBV7-8 and TRBJ1-1; perhaps TRBD1 as D (5 bases). CDR3 in DNA: TGTGCCAGCAGCTTATGGGGGGGAATGAACACTGAAGCTTTCTTT. Protein product: CASSLWGGMNTEAFF.